These 12 T cell receptor beta chains were all obtained from the same sample, sequenced in a study of beta chain features in type 1 diabetes. The study reverse transcribed the entire isolated RNA, so it sequenced expressed TCRB transcripts. Here immunoSEQ multiplex PCR was the method, and the copy in TCRdb shows in-frame clones only, minus some. The table has approximately 170,000 clones, less than 9.5% seen once; the top ten hold 2% to 3%. Sequencing input: central memory CD4+ T cells from blood. The receptors here all came from a woman aged 18-29 years in good health.

The chain combines TRBV7-9 with TRBJ2-1; TRBD2 might be the D (5 bases). Germline CDR1 SEHNR, CDR2 FQNEAQ (reference sequence). The CDR3 sequence is 15 residues long. The germline V and J ends were trimmed by 6 bases and 4 bases, with 16 bases remaining between them. The CDR3: CASRGWATGYNEQFF. The CDR3 DNA sequence: TGTGCCAGCAGGGGGTGGGCTACGGGGTACAATGAGCAGTTCTTC.

The chain couples TRBV5-1 to TRBJ1-1, with unresolved D. V was shortened by 3 bases and J by 7 bases, with 16 bases between the two germline ends. The CDR3 length is 14 residues. Germline lookup yields CDR1 SGHRS and CDR2 YFSETQ. The CDR3 protein is CASSYSSAGDEAFF. The DNA of the CDR3 is TGCGCCAGCAGCTACTCCTCCGCCGGTGATGAAGCTTTCTTT.

The chain combines TRBV11-2 with TRBJ1-4; TRBD1 is a possible D gene (5 bases). Looked up from germline, CDR1 is SGHAT and CDR2 is FQNNGV. The CDR3 has 15 residues. V lost 3 bases and J 5 bases, leaving 13 bases between the germline ends. The CDR3 is CASSFLGGTNEKLFF. In DNA form, the CDR3 reads TGTGCCAGCAGCTTCCTAGGAGGGACCAATGAAAAACTGTTTTTT.

V gene TRBV18 combines with J gene TRBJ1-1; 7 nucleotides match TRBD1. The junction had 3 bases not matched to a gene; V was cut back by 1 base and J by 1 base. The CDR3 loop spans 15 amino acids. Germline V gene lookup returns CDR1 KGHSH and CDR2 LQKENI. The CDR3 DNA sequence: TGTGCCAGCTCACCACAGAACAGGGGGAACACTGAAGCTTTCTTT. As protein: CASSPQNRGNTEAFF.

This chain links TRBV30 with TRBJ2-7; 7 nucleotides match TRBD1. Germline V gene lookup returns CDR1 GTSNPN and CDR2 SVGIG (reference sequence). The CDR3 spans 14 residues. Trimming at V came to 2 bases and at J to 2 bases, leaving 6 bases not matched to a gene. CDR3 coding DNA: TGTGCCTGGAGTTACCGGACAGGAGCCTACGAGCAGTACTTC. Translating it yields CAWSYRTGAYEQYF.

With respect to this clone: Other DNA sequences in this specimen translate into the identical CDR3. The gene calls are TRBV7-2 and TRBJ1-5; D is uncertain. The V and J ends lost 5 bases and 1 base respectively, with 12 bases between them. This CDR3 has 15 residues. Germline V lookup: CDR1 SGHTA, CDR2 FQGNSA. The CDR3 protein is CASSTVGRSNQPQHF. The CDR3 bases are TGTGCCAGCAGCACCGTCGGCAGGAGCAATCAGCCCCAGCATTTT.

The chain links TRBV18 to TRBJ2-7; tentatively, D is TRBD2 (5 bases). V lost 3 bases, J lost 6 bases, and 12 bases lay in between. Germline CDR1 and CDR2: KGHSH and LQKENI. CDR3 length: 13 amino acids. CDR3 coding DNA: TGTGCCAGCTCACCTAGGACTGGAGGCGAGCAGTACTTC. Translating gives CASSPRTGGEQYF.

Regarding this clone: Other nucleotide sequences in the sample specify the same CDR3. The V and J genes are TRBV5-4 and TRBJ2-1, with D hard to call. Germline CDR1 is SGHNT and CDR2 is YYREEE (reference sequence). This CDR3 is built from 11 residues. Trimming cost V 2 bases and J 7 bases, with 4 bases left between them. CDR3 sequence reads: CASSFINEQFF. DNA of the CDR3: TGTGCCAGCAGCTTTATAAATGAGCAGTTCTTC.

This clone showed up just a few times. V is TRBV4-2 and J is TRBJ2-1, with D perhaps TRBD1 (6 bases). Germline CDR1 and CDR2: LGHNA and YNFKEQ. V lost 0 bases and J lost 9, with 6 bases in between. CDR3 length: 12 amino acids. CDR3 in amino acids: CASSQDRGEQFF. DNA for the CDR3: TGTGCCAGCAGCCAAGACAGGGGTGAGCAGTTCTTC.

CDR3 nucleotides: TGTGCCACGGACAGGGGGGAGGGAGGGTCCTACGAGCAGTACTTC. Its translation: CATDRGEGGSYEQYF. The chain couples TRBV6-6 to TRBJ2-7; 10 bases are shared with TRBD1. This CDR3 comprises 15 residues. The germline gives CDR1 MNHNY, CDR2 SVGAGI (reference sequence). Unmatched junction bases numbered 10, after V lost 10 bases and J lost 1 base.

This clone was seen more than once but under ten times. This chain links TRBV21-1 with TRBJ2-3; the table names TRBD2, a call not compared with the DNA. TRBV21-1 is given as a pseudogene. The CDR3 totals 16 residues. The CDR3 here is CASRTLRLAGVRTQYF. CDR3 nucleotide sequence: TGTGCCAGCAGAACCCTCCGCCTAGCGGGGGTGAGGACGCAGTATTTT.

The rearrangement joins TRBV2 to TRBJ2-1, with 10 positions matching TRBD2. V was clipped by 7 bases and J by 5 bases; unmatched bases: 5. The CDR3 is 14 residues long. Germline assignment: CDR1 SNHLY and CDR2 FYNNEI. The CDR3 reads CASKKGLADNEQFF. The CDR3, as DNA: TGTGCCAGCAAAAAAGGACTAGCGGACAATGAGCAGTTCTTC.